This entry lists 22 T cell receptor beta chains sequenced from one sample in a study of vaccination and CD4 T cells after COVID-19. Antigens for these TCRs are unknown. Treatment denoted: roughly nine-day PBMC culture with coronavirus spike peptide pools or control peptides (ViraFEST assay). Once obtained from cultured CD4+ T cells, the DNA was sequenced using the Oncomine TCR Beta short-read assay. TCRdb fed the PCR reads into MiXCR, producing one record per CDR3 protein. The sample shows more than 12,000 distinct CDR3 sequences, about 48% of them seen only once. Here the sequenced sample was CD4+ T cells from blood, cultured in vitro, taken before SARS-CoV-2 vaccination. These receptors originate from a human donor who had recovered from COVID-19.

This sequence joins TRBV27 and TRBJ2-7; D tentatively reads TRBD1 or TRBD2 (7 bases each). Germline lookup yields CDR1 MNHEY and CDR2 SMNVEV (reference sequence). The V gene lost 5 bases and the J gene lost 4 bases, with 15 bases spanning the gap. This CDR3 has 14 residues. The CDR3 here is CASSRQGGGYEQYF. The CDR3 bases are TGTGCCAGCAGTAGACAGGGAGGGGGGTACGAGCAGTACTTC.

The chain joins TRBV6-2 or TRBV6-3 to TRBJ2-2; D might be TRBD1 (5 bases). Trimming left V 9 bases short and J 5 bases short, with 13 bases between. The CDR3 has 13 amino acids. The germline CDR1 and CDR2 sequences are MNHEY and SVGEGT. CDR3 bases: TGTGCCAGTAAGGGGTTGAGGACCGGGGAGCTGTTTTTT. It is translated as CASKGLRTGELFF.

The sample holds a few counts of this clonotype. The rearrangement uses TRBV27 and TRBJ1-2; the D is unclear. CDR1 and CDR2 (germline): MNHEY, SMNVEV (reference sequence). The CDR3 runs 14 residues. The ends were cut back, 0 bases at V and 5 bases at J, with 10 bases in the middle. CDR3: CASSLSSETYGYTF. CDR3 nucleotides: TGTGCCAGCAGTTTATCGTCAGAAACATATGGCTACACCTTC.

The chain couples TRBV7-2 to TRBJ1-2; 10 positions match TRBD1. With 1 base clipped from V and 2 bases from J, the junction kept 4 bases outside the gene matches. Germline assignment: CDR1 SGHTA and CDR2 FQGNSA. The CDR3 runs to 16 residues. The CDR3 here is CASSLVGGQGNYGYTF. The DNA for the CDR3 is TGTGCCAGCAGCTTAGTAGGGGGACAGGGGAACTATGGCTACACCTTC. Looking up the rest from reference TRBV7-2 and TRBJ1-2 gives the full variable domain: GAGVSQSPSNKVTEKGKDVELRCDPISGHTALYWYRQSLGQGLEFLIYFQGNSAPDKSGLPSDRFSAERTGGSVSTLTIQRTQQEDSAVYLCASSLVGGQGNYGYTFGSGTRLTVV.

This chain joins TRBV4-3 and TRBJ2-3; TRBD2 aligns across 13 bases. Losses at the gene ends were 0 bases for V and 4 bases for J; bases not matched to a gene: 4. From germline, CDR1 is LGHNA and CDR2 YSLEER. CDR3 length equals 17 residues. The CDR3 nucleotides read TGCGCCAGCAGCCAAGATCACACTAGCGGGGGGGCAGATACGCAGTATTTT. Residues: CASSQDHTSGGADTQYF.

The J gene is TRBJ2-7, the V gene TRBV19; D is unclear. V shed 5 bases and J shed 3 bases, with 23 bases lying between them. CDR3 length equals 17 residues. Germline V gives CDR1 LNHDA, CDR2 SQIVND (reference sequence). CDR3 sequence: CASSAGGGRSLSYEQYF. The DNA of the CDR3 is TGTGCCAGTAGTGCTGGCGGCGGCCGGTCTCTTAGCTACGAGCAGTACTTC.

This clonotype was detected a few times. The V gene is TRBV6-1, the J gene TRBJ1-5; D gene unclear. The CDR3 length is 14 residues. V was trimmed by 4 bases and J by 4 bases, leaving 11 bases between them. Germline V gives CDR1 MNHNS, CDR2 SASEGT. The CDR3 is CASSARTGNQPQHF. CDR3 sequence (DNA): TGTGCCAGCAGTGCCCGGACGGGGAATCAGCCCCAGCATTTT.

This clonotype was observed a few times. The chain carries TRBV7-2 and TRBJ2-5, with 10 nucleotides matching TRBD2. CDR1 and CDR2 (germline): SGHTA, FQGNSA. Unmatched junction bases numbered 3, after V lost 0 bases and J lost 5 bases. CDR3 size: 15 residues. The CDR3 spells CASSLASGRFETQYF. The CDR3, as DNA: TGTGCCAGCAGCTTAGCTAGCGGGAGGTTCGAGACCCAGTACTTC.

This clonotype showed up just a few times. The gene calls are TRBV20-1 and TRBJ2-5; 11 bases are a match to TRBD2. The CDR3 runs to 14 residues. V was pared by 6 bases and J by 2 bases, with 5 bases of the junction left unmatched. In germline, CDR1 is DFQATT, CDR2 SNEGSKA (reference sequence). The CDR3 DNA sequence: TGCAGTGCCCTAGCGGGAGGTCCACAAGAGACCCAGTACTTC. Amino acid sequence: CSALAGGPQETQYF.

The chain combines TRBV7-3 with TRBJ2-2; TRBD1 aligns across 8 bases. J lost 1 base, V lost 7 bases, and 5 bases had no gene match. The germline V gene has CDR1 SGHTA and CDR2 FQGTGA. The CDR3 sequence is 15 residues long. The CDR3 DNA reads TGTGCCAGCAATCCCGGGACAGGGAACACCGGGGAGCTGTTTTTT. Protein product: CASNPGTGNTGELFF.

This clonotype has a handful of counts. The gene calls are TRBV5-8 and TRBJ2-7; 8 bases fit TRBD1. Germline V gene sequence: CDR1 SGHTS, CDR2 YDEGEE. The trim removed 6 bases at V and 4 bases at J, leaving 12 bases unmatched. The CDR3 totals 15 residues. The chain's CDR3 is CASTGQGRTRYEQYF. The CDR3 region has the DNA TGTGCCAGCACAGGACAGGGACGAACAAGGTACGAGCAGTACTTC.

The chain uses TRBV6-5 and TRBJ1-1; D is ambiguous. V shed 4 bases and J shed 0 bases, with 9 bases lying between them. This CDR3 contains 14 residues. Germline CDR1 reads MNHEY; CDR2 reads SVGAGI. The CDR3 is CASSFGAVNTEAFF. CDR3 in DNA: TGTGCCAGCAGTTTCGGAGCAGTGAACACTGAAGCTTTCTTT.

J is TRBJ1-6 and V is TRBV19; no clear D gene. Germline values: CDR1 LNHDA, CDR2 SQIVND (reference sequence). The CDR3 has 14 residues. The germline V and J ends were trimmed by 3 bases and 8 bases, with 11 bases remaining between them. The CDR3 spells CASSITGNYSPLHF. CDR3 sequence (DNA): TGTGCCAGTAGTATCACGGGCAATTATTCACCCCTCCACTTT. Full variable domain (outside the CDR3, taken from reference TRBV19 and TRBJ1-6): DGGITQSPKYLFRKEGQNVTLSCEQNLNHDAMYWYRQDPGQGLRLIYYSQIVNDFQKGDIAEGYSVSREKKESFPLTVTSAQKNPTAFYLCASSITGNYSPLHFGNGTRLTVT.

The genes are TRBV11-3 and TRBJ1-3; D remains unclear. CDR1 SGHNT and CDR2 YENEEA come from the germline V gene. The CDR3 covers 16 residues. V was cut by 3 bases and J by 0 bases, with 12 bases left in between. Written as DNA, the CDR3 is TGTGCCAGCAGCTTTTACTCCGGACCCTCTGGAAACACCATATATTTT. Protein product: CASSFYSGPSGNTIYF.

CDR3 residues: CSASWAEVEQYF. DNA of the CDR3: TGCAGTGCTAGTTGGGCAGAGGTCGAGCAGTACTTC. The V call is TRBV20-1, the J call TRBJ2-7; D unclear. Trimming cost V 3 bases and J 6 bases, with 12 bases left between them. The length of the CDR3 is 12 residues. Germline V lookup: CDR1 DFQATT, CDR2 SNEGSKA (reference sequence).

This clonotype has a handful of counts. This rearrangement joins TRBV6-1 to TRBJ1-5; 8 bases are shared with TRBD1. Germline CDR1 is MNHNS and CDR2 is SASEGT. The CDR3 runs to 14 residues. V lost 5 bases and J lost 5; bases outside the gene matches: 5. The DNA of the CDR3 is TGTGCCAGCAGTCTACAGGGGGTTGATCAGCCCCAGCATTTT. Residues: CASSLQGVDQPQHF.

This clonotype was detected once. This rearrangement joins TRBV19 to TRBJ1-6; D gene uncertain. Trimming left V 5 bases short and J 5 bases short, with 10 bases between. The CDR3 spans 14 residues. The germline CDR1 and CDR2 sequences are LNHDA and SQIVND (reference sequence). This CDR3 reads CASSSRENNSPLHF. The CDR3 bases are TGTGCCAGTAGTTCGAGAGAGAATAATTCACCCCTCCACTTT. The full variable domain, its missing parts supplied by reference TRBV19 and TRBJ1-6, is DGGITQSPKYLFRKEGQNVTLSCEQNLNHDAMYWYRQDPGQGLRLIYYSQIVNDFQKGDIAEGYSVSREKKESFPLTVTSAQKNPTAFYLCASSSRENNSPLHFGNGTRLTVT.

The chain carries TRBV19 and TRBJ2-7; 7 nucleotides align to TRBD1. In germline, CDR1 is LNHDA, CDR2 SQIVND (reference sequence). This CDR3 is built from 15 residues. J lost 2 bases, V lost 5 bases, and 9 bases had no gene match. The CDR3 loop is CASSYLGQTAYEQYF. The CDR3 nucleotides read TGTGCCAGTAGTTACTTGGGACAGACTGCCTACGAGCAGTACTTC.

This rearrangement joins TRBV20-1 to TRBJ2-7; TRBD2 aligns across 7 bases. V lost 2 bases, J lost 2 bases, and 12 bases stayed unmatched. In germline, CDR1 is DFQATT, CDR2 SNEGSKA (reference sequence). The CDR3 contains 16 residues. The CDR3 sequence: CSARRDTAGFTYEQYF. DNA for the CDR3: TGCAGTGCTAGAAGGGATACAGCGGGGTTCACCTACGAGCAGTACTTC.

The V gene is TRBV20-1, the J gene TRBJ2-1, with TRBD1 identical over 10 bases. CDR1 and CDR2 from the germline V gene are DFQATT and SNEGSKA (reference sequence). Unmatched junction bases numbered 11, after V lost 5 bases and J lost 10 bases. The CDR3 runs 14 residues. CDR3 protein: CSARQGANVGEQFF. The CDR3 DNA reads as TGCAGTGCTCGACAGGGGGCTAATGTTGGGGAGCAGTTCTTC.

This clonotype was picked up a small number of times. This chain uses TRBV20-1 with TRBJ1-2; weak D call: TRBD1 (5 bases). The CDR3 sequence is 16 residues long. V lost 3 bases to trimming and J lost 1 base, with 18 bases between them. Germline CDR1 is DFQATT and CDR2 is SNEGSKA (reference sequence). The chain's CDR3 is CSASLNRDSHNYGYTF. CDR3 in DNA: TGCAGTGCTAGTCTCAACCGGGACTCACATAACTATGGCTACACCTTC.

V and J are TRBV19 and TRBJ1-2, with TRBD1 identical over 8 bases. The CDR3 spans 15 residues. CDR1 is LNHDA and CDR2 is SQIVND in the germline V gene (reference sequence). The ends lost 9 bases at V and 0 bases at J; junction bases unmatched: 9. CDR3 nucleotides: TGTGCCAGCTTAGACTCAGGGGGCTCTAACTATGGCTACACCTTC. This sequence encodes CASLDSGGSNYGYTF.